This T cell receptor beta chain originates from a study of spatial heterogeneity in lung cancer. V was pared by 1 base and J by 3 bases, with 8 bases of the junction left unmatched. Germline V lookup: CDR1 SGHNT, CDR2 YENEEA. The CDR3 contains 17 residues. One entry per CDR3 protein results from TCRdb running MiXCR on the 5' RACE reads. This sample has about 85,000 distinct CDR3 sequences, with around 21% found just once. Time point: sample taken at primary tumor resection. Whole RNA obtained from tumor, nontumor lung or frozen PBMC underwent sequencing without sorting. The donors were 70 or so patients with non-small cell lung cancer that was early-stage and untreated.

The V and J genes are TRBV11-3 and TRBJ2-2; TRBD2 matches 7 bases. This specimen was PBMCs, taken at surgery. The clonotype was recovered from a male donor with early-stage non-small cell lung cancer. Written as DNA, the CDR3 is TGTGCCAGCAGCTTAGGGTTGCAGCGGGGCTACACCGGGGAGCTGTTTTTT. Its protein product is CASSLGLQRGYTGELFF.